What follows is one TCR beta chain and its context. The CDR3 regions of TCR beta were amplified from RNA transcripts. Using the HTBI primer set, a first-round RT-PCR was run on the TCR CDR3. TCRdb processed the multiplex PCR reads anew with MiXCR; each CDR3 protein has one entry. The data hold some 380,000 distinct CDR3 sequences, with around an eighth observed a single time. This entry comes from a study of T cells in Graves' hyperthyroidism and ophthalmopathy. V lost 0 bases, J lost 3 bases, and 9 bases lay in between. CDR3 length equals 13 residues. Germline V gene data show CDR1 as DFQATT and CDR2 as SNEGSKA (reference sequence). Patients aged 18 to 65 had newly diagnosed hyperthyroidism lasting under 2 months.

The V and J genes are TRBV20-1 and TRBJ2-7, with D uncertain. The sample was blood. This TCR came from a young man with Graves' hyperthyroidism that later progressed to Graves' ophthalmopathy. In nucleotides, the CDR3 is TGCAGTGCTAGAGACCAGATCCTCTACGAGCAGTACTTC. It codes for CSARDQILYEQYF.